The clone carrying this T cell receptor beta chain was counted many times. Antigen specificity is unknown. This sample is part of a study of T-cell reconstitution after alpha-beta-depleted transplantation in children. Findings and limits, study-wide: The main origin of T-cell counts and diversity one year after transplant was newly produced T cells. Reportedly, only several hundred clones from non-depleted graft cells drove alpha-beta T-cell counts at about two months. For some patients, TCRbeta diversity was high at day 60 because of recipient T cells and thymic progenitors that survived.

Deletions cut 0 bases from V and 7 bases from J, with 15 bases between. Germline V gives CDR1 DFQATT, CDR2 SNEGSKA (reference sequence). CDR3 length equals 15 residues. Unique molecular identifiers were used to barcode this TCRbeta library. TCRdb fed the PCR reads into MiXCR, producing one record per CDR3 protein. Among approximately 500,000 distinct CDR3 sequences listed, 10% to 13% were seen once. Sequencing was performed on PBMCs, taken before TCRalphabeta/CD19-depleted stem cell transplant. V usage is TRBV20-1 and J usage is TRBJ1-4; possibly TRBD1 for D (5 bases). The TCR originated in a child aged 2-9 years with inherited bone marrow failure, due to receive a stem cell transplant. The CDR3 sequence: CSARELRAGGEKLFF. The CDR3 region has the DNA TGCAGTGCTAGAGAGCTCCGGGCGGGGGGTGAAAAACTGTTTTTT.